Listed here is a single T cell receptor (beta chain). The target antigen is unknown. Incorporated into the TCR beta cDNA libraries were unique molecular identifiers, which served to reduce PCR and sequencing biases. When about 1 to 11 million T cells were used, they gave some 540,000 cDNA molecules. In TCRdb, the PCR reads were re-called with MiXCR into one record per CDR3 protein. The sample yields 820,000 or so distinct CDR3 sequences, approximately 57% seen once. These data belong to a study of post-analysis software for immune sequencing data. Study findings and constraints: Roughly 5 TRBV segments were significantly more frequent in patients than in controls. TRBV5-6, TRBV5-1 and TRBV20-1 were among these segments. Multiple sclerosis was associated with a significant reduction in normalized Chao1 diversity relative to controls.

The CDR3 totals 15 residues. After removal of 7 bases from V and 4 bases from J, the junction contained 15 bases not matched to a gene. In germline, CDR1 is SQVTM, CDR2 ANQGSEA. The chain couples TRBV29-1 to TRBJ2-5; TRBD2 matches 7 bases. The sample consisted of blood. This receptor was identified in a girl aged 5 to 17 with multiple sclerosis. The chain's CDR3 is CSGRGGEFGRETQYF. As DNA, the CDR3 is TGCAGCGGCCGGGGAGGGGAGTTCGGAAGAGAGACCCAGTACTTC.